The 6 T cell receptor beta chains listed next were all sequenced from one sample in a study of cytomegalovirus exposure and HLA in healthy donors. 13 Jbeta primers and 60 Vbeta primers were used for the PCR. The repertoire was sequenced with immunoSEQ multiplex PCR; TCRdb's copy has only in-frame clones and lacks some. The sample has about 190,000 clones, approximately 70% seen once; the top ten hold 3.1%. Sequenced input: PBMCs. Receptor source: a woman aged 30 to 39 in good health and CMV-seropositive.

The V and J genes are TRBV28 and TRBJ2-1; D is possibly TRBD1 (5 bases). Trimming removed 3 bases at V and 8 bases at J, with 14 bases between. This CDR3 has 14 residues. Per the germline V gene, CDR1 is MDHEN and CDR2 is SYDVKM. CDR3 in amino acids: CASSFWGPDDEQFF. CDR3 bases: TGTGCCAGCAGTTTTTGGGGCCCCGACGATGAGCAGTTCTTC.

The genes are TRBV7-2 and TRBJ2-7, with TRBD1 identical over 10 bases. Germline V gives CDR1 SGHTA, CDR2 FQGNSA. Losses at the gene ends were 6 bases for V and 5 bases for J; bases not matched to a gene: 10. The CDR3 sequence is 15 residues long. The CDR3 nucleotides are TGTGCCAGCAGTAGTAAGACAGGGGGCTTTCACGAGCAGTACTTC. Its protein product is CASSSKTGGFHEQYF.

This rearrangement joins TRBV5-1 to TRBJ2-1; 11 bases are a match to TRBD2. The germline CDR1 and CDR2 sequences are SGHRS and YFSETQ. The ends lost 2 bases at V and 2 bases at J; junction bases unmatched: 3. The CDR3 loop spans 16 amino acids. In DNA, the CDR3 is TGCGCCAGCAGCTTACTAGCGGGAGTAACCTACAATGAGCAGTTCTTC. This sequence encodes CASSLLAGVTYNEQFF.

The chain couples TRBV13 to TRBJ2-1, with 9 bases that match TRBD1. Per germline, CDR1 PRHDT and CDR2 FYEKMQ (reference sequence). This CDR3 spans 14 amino acids. Germline trimming cut 5 bases from V and 8 bases from J; bases unmatched to any gene: 7. CDR3 DNA: TGTGCCAGCAGCGGAGGGACAGGGAGGGATGAGCAGTTCTTC. This sequence encodes CASSGGTGRDEQFF.

The V and J genes are TRBV2 and TRBJ2-2, with 7 positions matching TRBD2. The CDR3 sequence is 13 residues long. Losses at the gene ends were 8 bases for V and 5 bases for J; bases not matched to a gene: 5. Germline CDR1 and CDR2: SNHLY and FYNNEI. CDR3 coding DNA: TGTGCCAGCGGACTAGGAGGTACCGGGGAGCTGTTTTTT. It yields the protein CASGLGGTGELFF. The variable domain in full, completed from reference TRBV2 and TRBJ2-2, reads EPEVTQTPSHQVTQMGQEVILRCVPISNHLYFYWYRQILGQKVEFLVSFYNNEISEKSEIFDDQFSVERPDGSNFTLKIRSTKLEDSAMYFCASGLGGTGELFFGEGSRLTVL.

The chain joins TRBV27 to TRBJ2-3, with 8 nucleotides matching TRBD1. J gave up 0 bases and V 6 bases, and 5 bases lay outside the gene matches. The germline V gene has CDR1 MNHEY and CDR2 SMNVEV (reference sequence). The CDR3 sequence is 15 residues long. Here the CDR3 reads CASRTRDRSTDTQYF. The CDR3 DNA is TGTGCCAGCAGGACCCGGGACAGGAGCACAGATACGCAGTATTTT.